Each of the 25 T cell receptor beta chains below was sequenced from the same sample in a study of cytomegalovirus exposure and HLA in healthy donors. Data came from immunoSEQ multiplex PCR; TCRdb stores just in-frame clones and leaves some out. This table has under 200,000 clones, approximately 84% appearing once. The sequenced material came from PBMCs. Source of these receptors: a man in his late teens or twenties in good health and CMV-seropositive.

The chain employs TRBV7-9 and TRBJ1-5, with TRBD1 matching over 8 bases. V trimming: 7 bases; J trimming: 6 bases; junction bases outside the gene matches: 8. CDR3 length: 14 amino acids. The germline gives CDR1 SEHNR, CDR2 FQNEAQ (reference sequence). CDR3 DNA sequence: TGTGCCAGCACCCAGCAGGGGGCCGGTCAGCCCCAGCATTTT. Translation: CASTQQGAGQPQHF.

This rearrangement joins TRBV19 to TRBJ2-7; tentatively, D is TRBD1 (6 bases). The length of the CDR3 is 12 residues. The V end lost 4 bases, the J end lost 6 bases, and 10 bases lay between the germline ends. CDR1 and CDR2 (germline): LNHDA, SQIVND (reference sequence). The CDR3 DNA sequence: TGTGCCAGTAGTAGGACAGCGGCCGAGCAGTACTTC. Translation: CASSRTAAEQYF.

This chain uses TRBV2 with TRBJ1-5, with 8 bases identical to TRBD1. V was pared by 6 bases and J by 4 bases, with 8 bases of the junction left unmatched. Germline CDR1 reads SNHLY; CDR2 reads FYNNEI. The CDR3 has 15 residues. CDR3 sequence reads: CASSWDRRGNQPQHF. CDR3 in DNA: TGTGCCAGCAGCTGGGACAGGCGGGGAAATCAGCCCCAGCATTTT.

The chain has TRBV7-2 and TRBJ2-7; 10 bases fit TRBD2. Germline assignment: CDR1 SGHTA and CDR2 FQGNSA. The V gene end was trimmed by 3 bases and the J gene end by 0 bases; junction bases not matched to a gene: 2. This CDR3 spans 15 amino acids. CDR3 residues: CASSFTSGTSYEQYF. DNA of the CDR3: TGTGCCAGCAGCTTCACTAGCGGGACCTCCTACGAGCAGTACTTC.

This clone was detected a few times. The chain recombines TRBV5-5 with TRBJ2-7, with D perhaps matching TRBD2 (6 bases). This CDR3 has 13 amino acids. Germline V gives CDR1 SGHKS, CDR2 YYEKEE (reference sequence). Trimming took off 4 bases at V and 3 bases at J, with 11 bases between the two ends. For the CDR3, the DNA is TGTGCCAGCAGCCCAGCGGGCCTCTACGAGCAGTACTTC. Residues: CASSPAGLYEQYF.

The chain is built from TRBV6-1 and TRBJ2-3, with D maybe TRBD2 (6 bases). Trimming pared 11 bases from V and 1 base from J, leaving 13 bases between. This CDR3 comprises 13 residues. The germline gives CDR1 MNHNS, CDR2 SASEGT. The CDR3 DNA reads as TGTGCCGCGAGGGCTAGCGGCACAGATACGCAGTATTTT. It yields the protein CAARASGTDTQYF.

In this sample, this clone turned up a few times. V usage is TRBV10-3 and J usage is TRBJ2-1; 10 nucleotides agree with TRBD2. The J segment lost 8 bases and the V segment lost 0 bases, leaving 13 bases of the junction unmatched. CDR1 and CDR2 from the germline V gene are ENHRY and SYGVKD. CDR3 length: 18 residues. The CDR3, as DNA: TGTGCCATCAGTGAGTCGGGGTTGGTAGCGGGAGGTAGGGATGAGCAGTTCTTC. This sequence encodes CAISESGLVAGGRDEQFF.

This clone was observed a handful of times. This chain connects TRBV27 to TRBJ2-2; TRBD2 is a possible D gene (5 bases). The V end lost 11 bases, the J end lost 3 bases, and 13 bases lay between the germline ends. The germline V gene has CDR1 MNHEY and CDR2 SMNVEV (reference sequence). The length of the CDR3 is 13 residues. CDR3 residues: CACPRRDTGELFF. CDR3 DNA: TGTGCCTGTCCTAGGCGGGACACCGGGGAGCTGTTTTTT.

This sequence joins TRBV5-1 and TRBJ1-2, with a weak D call TRBD1 (5 bases). V was pared by 2 bases and J by 2 bases, with 7 bases between. This CDR3 region has 13 residues. CDR1 SGHRS and CDR2 YFSETQ come from the germline V gene. In nucleotides, the CDR3 is TGCGCCAGCAGCTTTCAGGGAAACTATGGCTACACCTTC. Translated: CASSFQGNYGYTF.

Worth noting for this clone: Additional DNA sequences in this sample encode the identical CDR3. The chain is built from TRBV9 and TRBJ1-1, with D unresolved. Germline V CDR1 and CDR2: SGDLS, YYNGEE. The V end lost 2 bases, the J end lost 0 bases, and 5 bases lay between the germline ends. The CDR3 runs to 13 residues. CDR3 sequence reads: CASSVALNTEAFF. The CDR3 DNA follows: TGTGCCAGCAGCGTGGCTTTGAACACTGAAGCTTTCTTT.

The chain combines TRBV29-1 with TRBJ2-1; 10 bases are a match to TRBD2. The CDR3 consists of 14 residues. CDR1 and CDR2 from the germline V gene are SQVTM and ANQGSEA. Trimming at V came to 2 bases and at J to 8 bases, leaving 6 bases not matched to a gene. The CDR3 DNA reads TGCAGCGTTGAAAAAGCGGGAGGGGGTGATGAGCAGTTCTTC. It yields the protein CSVEKAGGGDEQFF.

The chain is built from TRBV28 and TRBJ1-2; 10 bases match TRBD1. Germline values: CDR1 MDHEN, CDR2 SYDVKM. CDR3 length: 14 amino acids. The ends lost 7 bases at V and 7 bases at J; junction bases unmatched: 9. The DNA of the CDR3 is TGTGCCAGCAATTGGAGACAGGGGGCGCCTGGCTACACCTTC. Translating it yields CASNWRQGAPGYTF.

The rearrangement uses TRBV7-6 and TRBJ2-1; the match to TRBD2 covers 8 bases. This CDR3 region has 15 residues. Germline CDR1 is SGHVS and CDR2 is FNYEAQ. V trimming: 5 bases; J trimming: 4 bases; junction bases outside the gene matches: 7. Written as DNA, the CDR3 is TGTGCCAGCAGCCCCGGGAGGGTCCCGTACAATGAGCAGTTCTTC. It is translated as CASSPGRVPYNEQFF.

The chain couples TRBV11-2 to TRBJ2-7; no clear D gene. Germline V lookup: CDR1 SGHAT, CDR2 FQNNGV. This CDR3 contains 12 residues. Trimming removed 3 bases from V and 6 bases from J, with 9 bases in between. CDR3 region: CASSFIVSEQYF. The CDR3 DNA reads TGTGCCAGCAGCTTTATAGTGAGCGAGCAGTACTTC.

The rearrangement uses TRBV15 and TRBJ2-6; possibly TRBD1 for D (6 bases). Between the trimmed V and J ends, which lost 5 bases and 0 bases, there was a span of 11 bases. Looked up from germline, CDR1 is LNHNV and CDR2 is YYDKDF (reference sequence). The CDR3 is made up of 16 amino acids. The CDR3 protein is CATSLDRRSGANVLTF. CDR3 bases: TGTGCCACCAGCTTGGACAGACGCTCTGGGGCCAACGTCCTGACTTTC.

The chain uses TRBV9 and TRBJ1-3, with TRBD1 matching 8 bases. With 7 bases clipped from V and 0 bases from J, the junction kept 6 bases outside the gene matches. CDR1 is SGDLS and CDR2 is YYNGEE in the germline V gene. This CDR3 contains 15 residues. CDR3 sequence (DNA): TGTGCCAGCGGCCCGGGACAGGACTCTGGAAACACCATATATTTT. Translating it yields CASGPGQDSGNTIYF.

The chain recombines TRBV20-1 with TRBJ2-7; a possible D gene is TRBD1 (5 bases). CDR1 is DFQATT, CDR2 SNEGSKA, per germline (reference sequence). The V end lost 7 bases, the J end lost 4 bases, and 11 bases lay between the germline ends. This CDR3 is 11 amino acids long. The CDR3 sequence: CSGQTGYEQYF. CDR3 DNA sequence: TGCAGTGGACAGACTGGATACGAGCAGTACTTC.

The chain joins TRBV5-6 to TRBJ2-6; D is undetermined. V shed 4 bases and J shed 1 base, with 12 bases lying between them. CDR1 is SGHDT, CDR2 YYEEEE, per germline. The CDR3 loop spans 16 amino acids. The CDR3: CASSPELGSGANVLTF. The CDR3 DNA sequence: TGTGCCAGCAGCCCCGAGCTCGGGTCTGGGGCCAACGTCCTGACTTTC.

The chain has TRBV9 and TRBJ2-7; 10 bases agree with TRBD2. Per the germline V gene, CDR1 is SGDLS and CDR2 is YYNGEE. This CDR3 contains 15 residues. V shed 0 bases, J shed 6 bases, and the junction held 6 bases outside the gene matches. The DNA of the CDR3 is TGTGCCAGCAGCGTAGGCTCTAGCGGGAGAGGCGAGCAGTACTTC. It translates to CASSVGSSGRGEQYF.

V gene TRBV6-1 combines with J gene TRBJ2-3, with 7 bases fitting TRBD2. The CDR3 consists of 15 residues. CDR1 is MNHNS and CDR2 is SASEGT in the germline V gene. V was clipped by 9 bases and J by 4 bases; unmatched bases: 13. CDR3 nucleotides: TGTGCCAGTACCGATCAGGCGGGGAGGGCAGATACGCAGTATTTT. Its protein product is CASTDQAGRADTQYF.

The chain carries TRBV5-6 and TRBJ2-7; D possibly corresponds to TRBD2 (6 bases). V was pared by 4 bases and J by 6 bases, with 20 bases between. From germline, CDR1 is SGHDT and CDR2 YYEEEE. The CDR3 is 15 amino acids. This CDR3 reads CASSPGVGGAGEQYF. In DNA form, the CDR3 reads TGTGCCAGCAGCCCGGGGGTCGGAGGGGCCGGCGAGCAGTACTTC.

This rearrangement joins TRBV27 to TRBJ1-2; no firm D call. Germline V gene lookup returns CDR1 MNHEY and CDR2 SMNVEV (reference sequence). This CDR3 is 13 amino acids long. Trimming removed 5 bases at V and 8 bases at J, with 15 bases between. The CDR3 sequence: CASSVAAAGGYTF. In DNA, the CDR3 is TGTGCCAGCAGTGTGGCCGCGGCGGGGGGCTACACCTTC.

The chain is built from TRBV9 and TRBJ2-1; 8 bases are shared with TRBD1. The CDR3 consists of 15 residues. V trimming: 3 bases; J trimming: 7 bases; junction bases outside the gene matches: 9. Germline CDR1 is SGDLS and CDR2 is YYNGEE. In DNA, the CDR3 is TGTGCCAGCAGCGCAGGGCAGGGGGCGAGGAATGAGCAGTTCTTC. Its translation is CASSAGQGARNEQFF.

This clone appeared a single time. The chain uses TRBV7-2 and TRBJ2-1; TRBD1 aligns across 8 bases. CDR1 SGHTA and CDR2 FQGNSA come from the germline V gene. The CDR3 has 12 residues. Unmatched junction bases numbered 5, after V lost 6 bases and J lost 10 bases. The CDR3 spells CASRPGQGEQFF. The CDR3 nucleotides read TGTGCCAGCAGACCCGGACAGGGAGAGCAGTTCTTC.

CDR3 coding DNA: TGTGCCAGTAGCCTATCGGGGGGTAGCAATCAGCCCCAGCATTTT. It codes for CASSLSGGSNQPQHF. This chain uses TRBV19 with TRBJ1-5, with D perhaps matching TRBD1 (5 bases). The CDR3 totals 15 residues. The ends were cut back, 6 bases at V and 0 bases at J, with 12 bases in the middle. Per germline, CDR1 LNHDA and CDR2 SQIVND (reference sequence).